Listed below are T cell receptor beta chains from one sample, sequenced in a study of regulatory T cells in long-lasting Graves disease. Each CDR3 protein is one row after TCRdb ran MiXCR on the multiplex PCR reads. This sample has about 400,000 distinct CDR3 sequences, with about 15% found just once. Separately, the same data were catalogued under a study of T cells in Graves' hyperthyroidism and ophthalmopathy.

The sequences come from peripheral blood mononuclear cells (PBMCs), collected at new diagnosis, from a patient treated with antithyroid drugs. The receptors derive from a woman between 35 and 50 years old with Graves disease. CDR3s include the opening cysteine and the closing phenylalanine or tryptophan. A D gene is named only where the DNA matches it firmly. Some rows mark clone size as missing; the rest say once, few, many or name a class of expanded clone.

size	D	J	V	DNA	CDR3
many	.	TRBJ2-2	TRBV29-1	TGCAGCGCGATTGCAGGGGACATTGCCGGGGAGCTGTTTTTT	CSAIAGDIAGELFF
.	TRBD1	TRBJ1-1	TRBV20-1	TGCACCCCGGACAGGGGAGACACTGAAGCTTTCTTT	CTPDRGDTEAFF
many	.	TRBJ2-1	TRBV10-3	TGTGCCATCAGTAAGGACAGCTCCTACAATGAGCAGTTCTTC	CAISKDSSYNEQFF
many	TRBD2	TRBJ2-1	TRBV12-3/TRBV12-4	TGTGCCAGCAGCTTTTGGGGACTAGCCCCGGATGGGCAGTTCTTC	CASSFWGLAPDGQFF
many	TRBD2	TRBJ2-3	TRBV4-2	TGTGCCAGCAGCCAGGGACTAGCGGGGACCACAGATACGCAGTATTTT	CASSQGLAGTTDTQYF
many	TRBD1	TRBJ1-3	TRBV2	TGTGCCAGCAGTCTCTTGGACAGGGGGCCGGGAAACACCATATATTTT	CASSLLDRGPGNTIYF
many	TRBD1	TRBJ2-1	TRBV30	TGTGCCTGGAGTGGGCAGGGGGTTTGGGCCGGTGAGCAGTTCTTC	CAWSGQGVWAGEQFF
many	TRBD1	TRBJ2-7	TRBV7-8	TGTGCCAGCAGCTTAGTGACGACAGGGGGCGGGGAGCAGTACTTC	CASSLVTTGGGEQYF
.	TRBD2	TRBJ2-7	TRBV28	TGTGCCAGCAGATCCGGGACTAGTAACTACGAGCAGTACTTC	CASRSGTSNYEQYF
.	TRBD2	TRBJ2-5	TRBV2	TGTGCCAGCAGCCCGGGACTAGCGGGAGGAGGGGAGACCCAGTACTTC	CASSPGLAGGGETQYF
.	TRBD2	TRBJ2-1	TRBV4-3	TGCGCCAGCAGCCAAGAGAGGACTAGCCCCGAGCAGTTCTTC	CASSQERTSPEQFF
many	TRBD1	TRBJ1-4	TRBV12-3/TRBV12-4	TGTGCCAGCAGTGCCGCCGGGACAGGAGAAAAACTGTTTTTT	CASSAAGTGEKLFF
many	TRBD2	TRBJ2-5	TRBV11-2	TGTGCCAGCAGCGCCTCGTCCCCCCTAGCGGGATTTGAGACCCAGTACTTC	CASSASSPLAGFETQYF
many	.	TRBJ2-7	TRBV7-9	TGTGCCAGCAGTCTCGAAGCGCAGGGTTCCGAGCAGTACTTC	CASSLEAQGSEQYF
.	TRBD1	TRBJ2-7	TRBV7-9	TGTGCCAGCAGCTTGGGAGGCCTCGTTAAGGGACAGGGGTTCTACGAGCAGTACTTC	CASSLGGLVKGQGFYEQYF
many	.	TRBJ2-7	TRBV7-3	TGTGCCAGCAGCTTAAGCTGGGGCGATTCCTACGAGCAGTACTTC	CASSLSWGDSYEQYF
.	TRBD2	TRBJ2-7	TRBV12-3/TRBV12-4	TGTGCCAGCAGTCCCTATGGGAGCGGGAGCTCCTACGAGCAGTACTTC	CASSPYGSGSSYEQYF
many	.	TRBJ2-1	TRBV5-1	TGCGCCAGCAACCAGGGGTCCTACAATGAGCAGTTCTTC	CASNQGSYNEQFF
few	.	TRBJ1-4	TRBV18	TGTGCCAGCTCACCAATTGAGACGAATGAAAAACTGTTTTTT	CASSPIETNEKLFF
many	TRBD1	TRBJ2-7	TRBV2	TGTGCCAGCAGTGAATCAGGGGGCTTTTCCTACGAGCAGTACTTC	CASSESGGFSYEQYF
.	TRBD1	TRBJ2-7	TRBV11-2	TGTGCCAGCAGCTTGTGGACAGGGGGCTTAGCAGGCGAGCAGTACTTC	CASSLWTGGLAGEQYF
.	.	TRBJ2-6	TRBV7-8	TGTGCCAGCAGCTTAGATGGAGGCGCTGGGGCCAACGTCCTGACTTTC	CASSLDGGAGANVLTF
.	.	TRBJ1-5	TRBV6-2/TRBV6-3	TGTGCCAGCAGTCCCCCCGGGGTGACGACCGGTCAGCCCCAGCATTTT	CASSPPGVTTGQPQHF
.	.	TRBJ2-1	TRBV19	TGTGCCAGTAGTATAATCCCCGCCGACATAAGCTCCTACAATGAGCAGTTCTTC	CASSIIPADISSYNEQFF
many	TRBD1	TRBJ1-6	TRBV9	TGTGCCAGCAGCCAATCTCAAACAGGGGTCAATTCACCCCTCCACTTT	CASSQSQTGVNSPLHF
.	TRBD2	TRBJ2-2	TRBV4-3	TGCGCCAGCAGCCAGGGGACTAGCGGGATCAGCGGGGAGCTGTTTTTT	CASSQGTSGISGELFF
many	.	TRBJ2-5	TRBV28	TGTGCCAGCTCTCTCTCCGGGGCAGGACGAATCATTCAAGAGACCCAGTACTTC	CASSLSGAGRIIQETQYF
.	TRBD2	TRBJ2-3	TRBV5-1	TGCGCCAGCAGCATCAGCGGGAGCTCAGATACGCAGTATTTT	CASSISGSSDTQYF
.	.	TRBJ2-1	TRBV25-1	TGTGCCCGTCAGGGGTGGGAGTTCTTC	CARQGWEFF
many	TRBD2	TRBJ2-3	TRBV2	TGTGCCAGCAGTGTAGCGGGACGCACAGATACGCAGTATTTT	CASSVAGRTDTQYF
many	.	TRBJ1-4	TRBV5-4	TGTGCCAGCAGCTTGGGAGGGGTTAATGAAAAACTGTTTTTT	CASSLGGVNEKLFF
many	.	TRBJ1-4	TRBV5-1	TGCGCCAGCAAGGGAGGGGCGCGAAGTGAAAAACTGTTTTTT	CASKGGARSEKLFF
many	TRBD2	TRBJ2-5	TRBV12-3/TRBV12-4	TGTGCCAGCAGTTTAGAACGGGAGCGGGGTGAGACCCAGTACTTC	CASSLERERGETQYF
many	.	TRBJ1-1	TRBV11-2	TGTGCCAGCAGCTATTATCAGGGTAACACTGAAGCTTTCTTT	CASSYYQGNTEAFF
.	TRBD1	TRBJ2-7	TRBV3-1	TGTGCCAGCAGCCAAGTCGGACAGGACGAGCAGTACTTC	CASSQVGQDEQYF
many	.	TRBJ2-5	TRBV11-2	TGTGCCAGCAGCCGAGCCTTCGAGGGAATTCAAGAGACCCAGTACTTC	CASSRAFEGIQETQYF
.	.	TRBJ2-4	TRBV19	TGTGCCAGTAGTATGGGAAGACTCCGGGCCCCCGGGACCAAAAACATTCAGTACTTC	CASSMGRLRAPGTKNIQYF
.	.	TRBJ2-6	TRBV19	TGTGCCAGTAGCCTAGACTCTGGGGTCAACGTCCTGACTTTC	CASSLDSGVNVLTF
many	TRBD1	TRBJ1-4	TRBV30	TGTGCCTGGAGTTGGGCGGCAGGCAGGGGGAATGAAAAACTGTTTTTT	CAWSWAAGRGNEKLFF
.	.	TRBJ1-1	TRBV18	TGTGCCAGCTCACCGGAAAGGACTGAAGCTTTCTTT	CASSPERTEAFF
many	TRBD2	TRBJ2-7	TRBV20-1	TGCAGTGCTAGAGCTTCTGGACTAGCGGGAAGTGAATCCGAGCAGTACTTC	CSARASGLAGSESEQYF
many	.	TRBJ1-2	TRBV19	TGTGCCAGTATCCAAATCGGGCAGGACTATGGCTACACCTTC	CASIQIGQDYGYTF
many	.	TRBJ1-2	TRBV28	TGTGCCAGCAGGGAACAGCGTTATGGCTACACCTTC	CASREQRYGYTF
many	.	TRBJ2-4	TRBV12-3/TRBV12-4	TGTGCCAGCAGTACCGGGACGGAAAACATTCAGTACTTC	CASSTGTENIQYF
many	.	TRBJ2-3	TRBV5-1	TGCGCCAGCAGGCCAGAGACAGATACGCAGTATTTT	CASRPETDTQYF
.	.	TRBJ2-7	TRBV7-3	TGTGCCAGCTACGAGGGGCGGACAGACGAGCAGTACTTC	CASYEGRTDEQYF
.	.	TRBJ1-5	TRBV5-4	TGTGCCAGCAGCAACGGCAGGGCCTCGGATCAGCCCCAGCATTTT	CASSNGRASDQPQHF
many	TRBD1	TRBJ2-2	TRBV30	TGTGCCTGGAGGGACCAGGGGGCTAAGTACACCGGGGAGCTGTTTTTT	CAWRDQGAKYTGELFF